This T cell receptor (beta chain) appears in the sequencing data of a study of blood T cell repertoires in COVID-19. For the study at large: COVID-19 samples from acute and convalescent phases originated in the United States, Italy and Spain. Nucleic acid was either cDNA or gDNA, and it came from T cells, B-cell-depleted T cells, or PBMCs.

Original methodology: The authors estimated nucleated cell counts from reference gene primer amplification. Data came from immunoSEQ multiplex PCR; TCRdb stores just in-frame clones and leaves some out. V and J calls and clone size are those listed in that table; D and trimming were worked out from the DNA. The profile covers about 140,000 clones, with about nine tenths appearing a single time and 2% to 2.5% taken by the ten largest. The ends were cut back, 3 bases at V and 4 bases at J, with 15 bases in the middle. CDR1 is DFQATT and CDR2 is SNEGSKA in the germline V gene (reference sequence). The CDR3 sequence is 15 residues long.

The sequenced sample was peripheral blood. This sequence joins TRBV20-1 and TRBJ1-4; D may be TRBD1 (6 bases). The receptor was isolated from a man in his fifties or sixties with active COVID-19. The CDR3 spells CSASGGGKGNEKLFF. The DNA for the CDR3 is TGCAGTGCTAGTGGGGGCGGGAAGGGTAATGAAAAACTGTTTTTT.